What follows are 32 T cell receptor beta chains derived from one specimen sequenced in a study of blood T cell repertoires in COVID-19. Clones were sequenced by immunoSEQ multiplex PCR, and TCRdb holds only the in-frame ones, with some missing. The profile shows approximately 46,000 clones, 85% of them singletons. Source material: peripheral blood. The source is a man in his 60s with acute or convalescent COVID-19.

The rearrangement uses TRBV15 and TRBJ2-5, with TRBD2 matching over 10 bases. J lost 4 bases, V lost 5 bases, and 4 bases had no gene match. This CDR3 contains 14 residues. The germline V gene has CDR1 LNHNV and CDR2 YYDKDF (reference sequence). The CDR3 spells CATSSTSGIETQYF. The CDR3 DNA follows: TGTGCCACCAGCTCCACTAGCGGGATAGAGACCCAGTACTTC.

The V and J genes are TRBV5-1 and TRBJ1-2; TRBD1 agrees at 9 bases. After removal of 4 bases from V and 6 bases from J, the junction contained 4 bases not matched to a gene. This CDR3 is built from 13 residues. CDR1 and CDR2 from the germline V gene are SGHRS and YFSETQ. In DNA, the CDR3 is TGCGCCAGCAGCCTACAGGGGGCGGATGGCTACACCTTC. This sequence encodes CASSLQGADGYTF.

CDR3 nucleotide sequence: TGTGCCAGCAGCCCCGGCGGGGAGCGGAGCTCCTACAATGAGCAGTTCTTC. Translating gives CASSPGGERSSYNEQFF. The chain uses TRBV5-4 and TRBJ2-1; D is perhaps TRBD2 (6 bases). The CDR3 runs 17 residues. Germline V lookup: CDR1 SGHNT, CDR2 YYREEE (reference sequence). V lost 4 bases to trimming and J lost 0 bases, with 17 bases between them. Combining the CDR3 with reference TRBV5-4 and TRBJ2-1 gives the whole variable domain ETGVTQSPTHLIKTRGQQVTLRCSSQSGHNTVSWYQQALGQGPQFIFQYYREEENGRGNFPPRFSGLQFPNYSSELNVNALELDDSALYLCASSPGGERSSYNEQFFGPGTRLTVL.

V is TRBV7-3 and J is TRBJ1-2; TRBD1 is a possible D gene (6 bases). The ends were cut back, 5 bases at V and 8 bases at J, with 21 bases in the middle. Germline assignment: CDR1 SGHTA and CDR2 FQGTGA. The CDR3 contains 15 residues. The CDR3: CASSQSNTGLRGYTF. The CDR3 coding sequence is TGTGCCAGCAGCCAAAGCAATACAGGGTTGAGAGGCTACACCTTC.

V and J are TRBV29-1 and TRBJ2-3; TRBD1 aligns across 9 bases. CDR3 length: 14 amino acids. J gave up 1 base and V 3 bases, and 2 bases lay outside the gene matches. Germline V gene lookup returns CDR1 SQVTM and CDR2 ANQGSEA. This CDR3 is CSVERDRGTDTQYF. The CDR3 DNA is TGCAGCGTTGAGAGGGACAGGGGCACAGATACGCAGTATTTT.

The gene calls are TRBV30 and TRBJ2-5; D ambiguous. The CDR3 runs to 11 residues. The V and J ends lost 0 bases and 7 bases respectively, with 6 bases between them. Germline CDR1 reads GTSNPN; CDR2 reads SVGIG (reference sequence). The CDR3 spells CAWSVRGTQYF. CDR3 nucleotides: TGTGCCTGGAGTGTAAGAGGGACCCAGTACTTC.

The rearrangement joins TRBV24-1 to TRBJ2-5; 13 bases match TRBD2. Germline assignment: CDR1 KGHDR and CDR2 SFDVKD. J was trimmed by 5 bases and V by 4 bases; bases with no gene match: 6. There are 16 residues in the CDR3. The CDR3 region is CATSDPGLAGVETQYF. In nucleotides, the CDR3 is TGTGCCACCAGTGACCCCGGACTAGCGGGAGTGGAGACCCAGTACTTC.

CDR3 region: CASSLGGLASTDTQYF. In DNA form, the CDR3 reads TGTGCCAGCAGCTTAGGCGGACTAGCGAGCACAGATACGCAGTATTTT. The chain uses TRBV11-2 and TRBJ2-3; TRBD2 matches at 9 bases. The ends lost 1 base at V and 0 bases at J; junction bases unmatched: 2. CDR1 is SGHAT and CDR2 is FQNNGV in the germline V gene. The CDR3 consists of 16 residues.

This clone has only one observation. The chain combines TRBV7-8 with TRBJ2-2, with 7 bases fitting TRBD1. Germline CDR1 reads SGHVS; CDR2 reads FQNEAQ. CDR3 length: 15 amino acids. Trimming at V came to 3 bases and at J to 5 bases, leaving 6 bases not matched to a gene. This CDR3 reads CASSLRGLRTGELFF. The CDR3 DNA reads as TGTGCCAGCAGCTTGAGGGGGCTAAGGACCGGGGAGCTGTTTTTT.

The chain links TRBV23-1 to TRBJ2-7; 9 bases line up with TRBD2. TRBV23-1 is marked as an open reading frame, function uncertain. The J segment lost 7 bases and the V segment lost 0 bases, leaving 16 bases of the junction unmatched. The CDR3 extends over 18 amino acids. In nucleotides, the CDR3 is TGCGCCAGCAGTCAATCGATCTTGCGGGAGGGCCGCAGGGGAGAGCAGTACTTC. This sequence encodes CASSQSILREGRRGEQYF.

V usage is TRBV3-1 (or the pseudogene TRBV3-2) and J usage is TRBJ2-7; 13 positions agree with TRBD2. This CDR3 comprises 16 residues. The germline V gene has CDR1 LGHDT and CDR2 YNNKEL (reference sequence). The V and J ends lost 1 base and 3 bases, in that order; junction bases with no gene match: 3. The CDR3 sequence is CASSQGRTSGSYEQYF. The CDR3 DNA reads TGTGCCAGCAGCCAAGGTAGGACTAGCGGGAGCTACGAGCAGTACTTC.

The chain couples TRBV6-5 to TRBJ2-3, with 7 bases aligning to TRBD2. The germline V gene has CDR1 MNHEY and CDR2 SVGAGI. The CDR3 is 14 amino acids. The ends lost 7 bases at V and 4 bases at J; junction bases unmatched: 8. CDR3 sequence (DNA): TGTGCCAGCAATCAAGGCGGGAGCGCAGATACGCAGTATTTT. The encoded protein is CASNQGGSADTQYF.

The chain links TRBV7-3 to TRBJ2-3, with D perhaps TRBD2 (7 bases). V was clipped by 2 bases and J by 4 bases, with 16 bases between them. Per the germline V gene, CDR1 is SGHTA and CDR2 is FQGTGA. This CDR3 is built from 16 residues. CDR3 residues: CASSLGGGSPADTQYF. CDR3 in DNA: TGTGCCAGCAGCTTAGGGGGCGGGAGTCCCGCAGATACGCAGTATTTT.

The chain is built from TRBV28 and TRBJ1-5; 11 positions agree with TRBD1. The CDR3 is 15 residues long. V was clipped by 8 bases and J by 9 bases; unmatched bases: 12. Per germline, CDR1 MDHEN and CDR2 SYDVKM. CDR3 residues: CASGRTGTGGRPQHF. CDR3 in DNA: TGTGCCAGCGGAAGGACCGGGACAGGGGGTAGGCCCCAGCATTTT.

This rearrangement joins TRBV12-3 or TRBV12-4 to TRBJ1-1; D possibly corresponds to TRBD1 (6 bases). Trimming left V 7 bases short and J 10 bases short, with 16 bases between. The CDR3 has 12 amino acids. The CDR3 nucleotides read TGTGCCAGCACCGTAAGAGGGGGGGGAGCTTTCTTT. It codes for CASTVRGGGAFF.

The CDR3 sequence: CASSTRNQETQYF. The CDR3 DNA reads as TGTGCCAGCAGCACTAGAAACCAAGAGACCCAGTACTTC. The rearrangement joins TRBV7-3 to TRBJ2-5; weak D call: TRBD2 (5 bases). Deletions cut 5 bases from V and 0 bases from J, with 7 bases between. The V gene's germline CDR1 is SGHTA and CDR2 FQGTGA. The CDR3 contains 13 residues.

The chain is built from TRBV2 and TRBJ1-4, with D possibly being TRBD1 (6 bases). V lost 4 bases, J lost 0 bases, and 15 bases lay in between. The V gene's germline CDR1 is SNHLY and CDR2 FYNNEI. This CDR3 spans 17 amino acids. CDR3 residues: CASSGGGGITTNEKLFF. Here the CDR3 DNA reads TGTGCCAGCAGTGGAGGGGGGGGAATTACAACTAATGAAAAACTGTTTTTT.

This chain links TRBV5-1 with TRBJ1-2, with D maybe TRBD1 (5 bases). Trimming took 3 bases from V and 4 from J, leaving 13 bases between them. The CDR3 runs 14 residues. Germline V gene data show CDR1 as SGHRS and CDR2 as YFSETQ. Here the CDR3 DNA reads TGCGCCAGCAGCTATCTCGACAGAGTCTATGGCTACACCTTC. It encodes CASSYLDRVYGYTF.

The V gene is TRBV29-1, the J gene TRBJ2-1, with D possibly TRBD2 on 6 matching bases. CDR3 length: 14 residues. V lost 7 bases to trimming and J lost 8 bases, with 21 bases between them. Germline V gene lookup returns CDR1 SQVTM and CDR2 ANQGSEA. The CDR3 DNA follows: TGCAGCGCCACCCGAGCGGGTCCTGGCGATGAGCAGTTCTTC. Protein: CSATRAGPGDEQFF.

The CDR3, as DNA: TGTGCCAGCAGCTTTCGCAGTAGCAATCAGCCCCAGCATTTT. This encodes CASSFRSSNQPQHF. V usage is TRBV7-2 and J usage is TRBJ1-5; no firm D call. The V end lost 3 bases, the J end lost 0 bases, and 6 bases lay between the germline ends. The V gene's germline CDR1 is SGHTA and CDR2 FQGNSA. CDR3 length: 14 residues.

This clone was seen a single time. The chain couples TRBV3-1 (or the pseudogene TRBV3-2) to TRBJ1-1, with 7 nucleotides matching TRBD1. Germline CDR1 is LGHDT and CDR2 is YNNKEL (reference sequence). CDR3 size: 12 residues. The V gene end was trimmed by 4 bases and the J gene end by 10 bases; junction bases not matched to a gene: 6. CDR3 sequence (DNA): TGTGCCAGCAGCCTCGACAGGGATAGAGCTTTCTTT. Its translation: CASSLDRDRAFF.

This chain joins TRBV12-3 or TRBV12-4 and TRBJ2-1; TRBD1 might be the D (5 bases). This CDR3 has 13 residues. V was cut by 3 bases and J by 4 bases, with 7 bases left in between. CDR3 region: CASSLGPYNEQFF. CDR3 bases: TGTGCCAGCAGTTTGGGGCCTTACAATGAGCAGTTCTTC.

The rearrangement joins TRBV4-1 to TRBJ2-7; D ambiguous. Per the germline V gene, CDR1 is MGHRA and CDR2 is YSYEKL. The CDR3 has 16 residues. The V and J ends lost 1 base and 2 bases respectively, with 15 bases between them. This CDR3 reads CASSQGVRGSPYEQYF. Here the CDR3 DNA reads TGCGCCAGCAGCCAAGGAGTGAGAGGATCGCCCTACGAGCAGTACTTC.

The chain carries TRBV2 and TRBJ1-1; 8 bases agree with TRBD1. Germline V gene data show CDR1 as SNHLY and CDR2 as FYNNEI. The CDR3 is 13 residues long. Trimming took 5 bases from V and 5 from J; bases not matched to a gene: 4. Here the CDR3 reads CASSSTGVTEAFF. CDR3 nucleotides: TGTGCCAGCAGTTCGACAGGGGTGACTGAAGCTTTCTTT.

This chain connects TRBV12-5 to TRBJ2-7; TRBD2 matches 11 bases. CDR1 is LGHNT, CDR2 FRNRAP, per germline. The CDR3 contains 14 residues. The J segment lost 5 bases and the V segment lost 6 bases, leaving 6 bases of the junction unmatched. The CDR3 protein is CASGASGRPHEQYF. The CDR3 DNA reads as TGTGCTAGTGGCGCTAGCGGGAGGCCGCACGAGCAGTACTTC.

This sequence joins TRBV30 and TRBJ2-2, with D possibly TRBD2 on 7 matching bases. The CDR3 runs to 14 residues. Trimming shortened V by 3 bases and J by 5 bases, and 13 bases separated the two germline ends. CDR1 and CDR2 from the germline V gene are GTSNPN and SVGIG (reference sequence). CDR3 coding DNA: TGTGCCTGGAGGTTACAGGGAGGGACCGGGGAGCTGTTTTTT. The encoded protein is CAWRLQGGTGELFF. Combining the CDR3 with reference TRBV30 and TRBJ2-2 gives the whole variable domain SQTIHQWPATLVQPVGSPLSLECTVEGTSNPNLYWYRQAAGRGLQLLFYSVGIGQISSEVPQNLSASRPQDRQFILSSKKLLLSDSGFYLCAWRLQGGTGELFFGEGSRLTVL.

The genes are TRBV29-1 and TRBJ2-1; D is possibly TRBD2 (5 bases). Looked up from germline, CDR1 is SQVTM and CDR2 is ANQGSEA. CDR3 length equals 12 residues. Trimming removed 7 bases from V and 12 bases from J, with 19 bases in between. CDR3 amino acids: CSAWTGGEVQFF. Here the CDR3 DNA reads TGCAGCGCCTGGACTGGAGGAGAGGTGCAGTTCTTC.

In nucleotides, the CDR3 is TGCGCCAGCAAGAAAGGTACAGGGAACCATGAGCAGTTCTTC. Translation: CASKKGTGNHEQFF. The genes are TRBV4-1 and TRBJ2-1, with D maybe TRBD1 (6 bases). This CDR3 region has 14 residues. Germline lookup yields CDR1 MGHRA and CDR2 YSYEKL. V shed 7 bases and J shed 8 bases, with 18 bases lying between them.

This chain uses TRBV10-3 with TRBJ2-1; TRBD2 is a possible D gene (6 bases). The CDR3 sequence is 15 residues long. The V gene's germline CDR1 is ENHRY and CDR2 SYGVKD. Trimming removed 2 bases at V and 2 bases at J, with 10 bases between. CDR3 DNA: TGTGCCATCAGTGAGGGAGGGAGCGCCTACAATGAGCAGTTCTTC. As protein: CAISEGGSAYNEQFF.

This chain connects TRBV27 to TRBJ2-5; 7 bases align to TRBD2. The trim removed 5 bases at V and 1 base at J, leaving 7 bases unmatched. There are 15 residues in the CDR3. CDR1 and CDR2 from the germline V gene are MNHEY and SMNVEV (reference sequence). The CDR3 coding sequence is TGTGCCAGCAGTCCGCCAGGGACTACCCAAGAGACCCAGTACTTC. Protein sequence: CASSPPGTTQETQYF.

V gene TRBV7-7 combines with J gene TRBJ2-7; a possible D gene is TRBD1 (6 bases). The CDR3 is 14 residues long. The V end was cut by 1 base, the J end by 5 bases, with 12 bases between. The V gene's germline CDR1 is SSHAT and CDR2 FNYEAQ (reference sequence). CDR3 DNA: TGTGCCAGCAGCTTAGGGCAGGGGTCCCACGAGCAGTACTTC. This codes for CASSLGQGSHEQYF.

The chain links TRBV7-3 to TRBJ2-3; D is perhaps TRBD1 (5 bases). The CDR3 loop spans 16 amino acids. Trimming took off 1 base at V and 4 bases at J, with 15 bases between the two ends. CDR1 SGHTA and CDR2 FQGTGA come from the germline V gene. The CDR3 sequence is CASSLRGREGADTQYF. CDR3 DNA sequence: TGTGCCAGCAGCTTAAGAGGCAGGGAAGGTGCAGATACGCAGTATTTT.